Each of the 8 T cell receptor beta chains below was sequenced from the same sample in a study of glioma-infiltrating T cells. Amplification of TCR alpha and beta CDR3 regions from RNA used iRepertoire nested multiplex PCR. TCRdb processed the multiplex PCR reads anew with MiXCR; each CDR3 protein has one entry. The sample contains more than 110,000 distinct CDR3 sequences, roughly two fifths of which appear only once. The sequenced sample consisted of glioma tissue, nonneoplastic brain tissue, or PBMCs (not recorded which). The receptors originated from a human donor with low-grade glioma or glioblastoma, undergoing nonglioma brain surgery, or in good health (not recorded which).

This clonotype was recorded a few times. The J gene is TRBJ1-1, the V gene TRBV25-1, with D unclear. The V end was cut by 7 bases, the J end by 1 base, with 10 bases between. The CDR3 consists of 13 residues. Looked up from germline, CDR1 is MGHDK and CDR2 is SYGVNS. Here the CDR3 reads CASKVGRNTEAFF. CDR3 coding DNA: TGTGCCAGCAAGGTCGGTAGGAACACTGAAGCTTTCTTT.

This clonotype appeared once. This chain joins TRBV20-1 and TRBJ2-3; no firm D call. Germline V lookup: CDR1 DFQATT, CDR2 SNEGSKA (reference sequence). This CDR3 region has 11 residues. V lost 1 base to trimming and J lost 5 bases, with 4 bases between them. Written as DNA, the CDR3 is TGCAGTGCTAGAGTTATAGATACGCAGTATTTT. Residues: CSARVIDTQYF.

The V gene is TRBV6-2 or TRBV6-3, the J gene TRBJ2-5; possible D gene TRBD2, 6 bases. Per the germline V gene, CDR1 is MNHEY and CDR2 is SVGEGT. Trimming removed 7 bases from V and 4 bases from J, with 19 bases in between. The CDR3 is 15 amino acids. The CDR3 DNA reads as TGTGCCAGCACAACCACCGGGACTCCATTAGAGACCCAGTACTTC. As protein: CASTTTGTPLETQYF.

This clonotype has just a few counts. The rearrangement links TRBV19 to TRBJ2-1, with D hard to call. Germline assignment: CDR1 LNHDA and CDR2 SQIVND (reference sequence). This CDR3 has 13 amino acids. Trimming cost V 5 bases and J 7 bases, with 12 bases left between them. As DNA, the CDR3 is TGTGCCAGTAGTTCCCTAGGATTGAATGAGCAGTTCTTC. This sequence encodes CASSSLGLNEQFF. The full variable domain, in which reference TRBV19 and TRBJ2-1 provide the parts outside the CDR3, is DGGITQSPKYLFRKEGQNVTLSCEQNLNHDAMYWYRQDPGQGLRLIYYSQIVNDFQKGDIAEGYSVSREKKESFPLTVTSAQKNPTAFYLCASSSLGLNEQFFGPGTRLTVL.

This clonotype was counted only a few times. The chain couples TRBV20-1 to TRBJ1-2, with TRBD1 as a possible D gene (5 bases). The V and J ends lost 4 bases and 5 bases respectively, with 17 bases between them. The CDR3 length is 14 residues. Germline V gives CDR1 DFQATT, CDR2 SNEGSKA (reference sequence). The CDR3 is CSATRTGTEYGYTF. The CDR3 DNA follows: TGCAGTGCTACACGCACCGGGACGGAGTATGGCTACACCTTC.

The chain combines TRBV7-2 with TRBJ1-3; maybe TRBD1 (6 bases). This CDR3 comprises 15 residues. The V and J ends lost 8 bases and 0 bases respectively, with 14 bases between them. CDR1 and CDR2 from the germline V gene are SGHTA and FQGNSA. The CDR3 spells CASLTAGASGNTIYF. The CDR3 DNA reads TGTGCCAGCCTTACTGCAGGGGCCTCTGGAAACACCATATATTTT.

The V call is TRBV19, the J call TRBJ2-5; no firm D call. The germline V and J ends were trimmed by 7 bases and 4 bases, with 13 bases remaining between them. CDR3 length: 13 amino acids. The germline V gene encodes CDR1 LNHDA and CDR2 SQIVND (reference sequence). CDR3 DNA: TGTGCCAGTACTGTCCCGGGTCGAGAGACCCAGTACTTC. Its translation is CASTVPGRETQYF.

This sequence joins TRBV7-9 and TRBJ2-3, with 7 bases lining up with TRBD2. Germline CDR1 and CDR2: SEHNR and FQNEAQ (reference sequence). The CDR3 sequence is 12 residues long. J gave up 11 bases and V 5 bases, and 7 bases lay outside the gene matches. The CDR3 DNA reads as TGTGCCAGCAGCCAGGGACTATCCTTGCAGTATTTT. Translated: CASSQGLSLQYF.